The 16 T cell receptor beta chains listed next were all sequenced from one sample in a study of Ad26.COV2.S vaccination and SARS-CoV-2 variants. Indicated treatment: around 19 received Ad26.COV2.S at low or high dose, single or two shots; about 5 received placebo; per-sample allocation not given. At day 63 after the first vaccine or placebo injection, samples were drawn. Here immunoSEQ multiplex PCR was the method, and the copy in TCRdb shows in-frame clones only, minus some. This table holds some 400,000 clones, 70% to 90% found once. Sample: peripheral blood, taken in a trial of Ad26.COV2.S vaccine versus placebo. These receptors originate from a person between 18 and 65 years old who received the Ad26.COV2.S COVID-19 vaccine or a placebo.

Only one count was recorded for this clone. The gene calls are TRBV12-3 or TRBV12-4 and TRBJ1-1, with D unclear. CDR3 length: 13 residues. Trimming stripped 6 bases from V and 4 bases from J, with 12 bases between. The CDR3 protein is CASRHGWATEAFF. CDR3 nucleotides: TGTGCCAGCAGACACGGGTGGGCCACTGAAGCTTTCTTT.

V and J are TRBV19 and TRBJ2-3; tentatively, D is TRBD1 (5 bases). Germline V gene lookup returns CDR1 LNHDA and CDR2 SQIVND (reference sequence). The CDR3 is 14 amino acids. Trimming shortened V by 1 base and J by 3 bases, and 8 bases separated the two germline ends. Written as DNA, the CDR3 is TGTGCCAGTAGTATAGCAGGGCCGACAGATACGCAGTATTTT. As protein: CASSIAGPTDTQYF.

This chain joins TRBV5-6 and TRBJ2-7, with TRBD1 matching 7 bases. CDR1 and CDR2 (germline): SGHDT, YYEEEE. The CDR3 extends over 13 amino acids. V dropped 0 bases and J dropped 7; count of bases not matched to a gene: 4. The CDR3 loop is CASSLDRGWEQYF. The CDR3 bases are TGTGCCAGCAGCTTGGACAGGGGTTGGGAGCAGTACTTC.

V and J are TRBV19 and TRBJ1-4, with D unclear. The CDR3 is made up of 14 amino acids. Germline assignment: CDR1 LNHDA and CDR2 SQIVND (reference sequence). Trimming took 6 bases from V and 3 from J, leaving 11 bases between them. The CDR3 sequence: CASSERRANEKLFF. Written as DNA, the CDR3 is TGTGCCAGTAGCGAGAGGCGGGCTAATGAAAAACTGTTTTTT.

The chain employs TRBV2 and TRBJ2-7; the D gene is possibly TRBD2 (6 bases). Germline CDR1 is SNHLY and CDR2 is FYNNEI. V gave up 6 bases and J gave up 2 bases, with 17 bases separating them. The length of the CDR3 is 15 residues. CDR3 DNA sequence: TGTGCCAGCAGAAGTCCGCGGGACTCCCCCTACGAGCAGTACTTC. The encoded protein is CASRSPRDSPYEQYF. Full variable domain (remainder filled in from reference TRBV2 and TRBJ2-7): EPEVTQTPSHQVTQMGQEVILRCVPISNHLYFYWYRQILGQKVEFLVSFYNNEISEKSEIFDDQFSVERPDGSNFTLKIRSTKLEDSAMYFCASRSPRDSPYEQYFGPGTRLTVT.

This chain joins TRBV28 and TRBJ2-1; 8 bases map to TRBD2. V trimming: 6 bases; J trimming: 6 bases; junction bases outside the gene matches: 7. CDR1 MDHEN and CDR2 SYDVKM come from the germline V gene. CDR3 length: 14 amino acids. Here the CDR3 DNA reads TGTGCCAGCAGCTCAAACAGCGGGAGCAATGAGCAGTTCTTC. Protein sequence: CASSSNSGSNEQFF.

The chain has TRBV6-5 and TRBJ2-7; 11 bases agree with TRBD2. Germline CDR1 MNHEY, CDR2 SVGAGI. Trimming removed 6 bases from V and 3 bases from J; junction bases left unmatched: 4. The CDR3 extends over 14 amino acids. The CDR3 region is CASRGTSGVYEQYF. The CDR3, as DNA: TGTGCCAGCAGGGGGACTAGCGGAGTCTACGAGCAGTACTTC.

V usage is TRBV6-4 and J usage is TRBJ2-3, with 10 positions matching TRBD2. J gave up 4 bases and V 4 bases, and 8 bases lay outside the gene matches. Germline loops: CDR1 MRHNA, CDR2 SNTAGT. This CDR3 has 16 residues. The CDR3 is CASSGTSGDRADTQYF. The CDR3, as DNA: TGTGCCAGCAGTGGGACTAGCGGCGACCGGGCAGATACGCAGTATTTT.

J is TRBJ1-3 and V is TRBV10-3; 7 bases agree with TRBD1. CDR3 length equals 16 residues. V shed 6 bases, J shed 2 bases, and the junction held 10 bases outside the gene matches. Germline V gives CDR1 ENHRY, CDR2 SYGVKD. CDR3 residues: CAIRDRVVTAGNTIYF. The CDR3 DNA reads as TGTGCCATCAGAGACAGGGTAGTGACGGCTGGAAACACCATATATTTT.

The rearrangement uses TRBV7-9 and TRBJ1-1; TRBD1 matches 7 bases. Trimming at V came to 0 bases and at J to 1 base, leaving 5 bases not matched to a gene. Germline-derived CDR1 and CDR2 are SEHNR and FQNEAQ (reference sequence). CDR3 length: 16 amino acids. This CDR3 is CASSLAWRTGNTEAFF. CDR3 sequence (DNA): TGTGCCAGCAGCTTAGCCTGGAGGACAGGGAACACTGAAGCTTTCTTT.

This clone occurred a few times. The chain links TRBV28 to TRBJ1-5; D not certain. The CDR3 runs 13 residues. V lost 5 bases and J 14 bases, leaving 19 bases between the germline ends. The germline CDR1 and CDR2 sequences are MDHEN and SYDVKM. The CDR3 nucleotides are TGTGCCAGCAGTGGCAGGTCCACCCGAGGAGAGCATTTT. It encodes CASSGRSTRGEHF. Full variable domain (missing parts from reference TRBV28 and TRBJ1-5): DVKVTQSSRYLVKRTGEKVFLECVQDMDHENMFWYRQDPGLGLRLIYFSYDVKMKEKGDIPEGYSVSREKKERFSLILESASTNQTSMYLCASSGRSTRGEHFGDGTRLSIL.

The chain uses TRBV18 and TRBJ2-6, with D perhaps TRBD1 (6 bases). Per germline, CDR1 KGHSH and CDR2 LQKENI. CDR3 length: 16 residues. V shed 8 bases and J shed 2 bases, with 16 bases lying between them. The CDR3 loop is CASRPQGLTGANVLTF. In DNA, the CDR3 is TGTGCCAGCCGGCCGCAGGGGCTGACTGGGGCCAACGTCCTGACTTTC.

The chain employs TRBV12-3 or TRBV12-4 and TRBJ2-6; no firm D call. The CDR3 has 13 amino acids. Trimming took 7 bases from V and 3 from J, leaving 7 bases between them. For the CDR3, the DNA is TGTGCCAGCATTACTTTTGGGGCCAACGTCCTGACTTTC. Translated: CASITFGANVLTF.

This chain links TRBV5-1 with TRBJ1-1; D might be TRBD1 (5 bases). The CDR3 runs to 13 residues. With 6 bases removed from V and 1 base from J, the gap between germline ends came to 10 bases. Germline CDR1 SGHRS, CDR2 YFSETQ. CDR3 residues: CASTGLGNTEAFF. Here the CDR3 DNA reads TGCGCCAGCACGGGGCTGGGGAACACTGAAGCTTTCTTT.

The gene calls are TRBV6-5 and TRBJ2-7, with 7 bases lining up with TRBD2. Germline CDR1 reads MNHEY; CDR2 reads SVGAGI. Germline trimming cut 5 bases from V and 5 bases from J; bases unmatched to any gene: 12. The CDR3 covers 15 residues. CDR3 DNA sequence: TGTGCCAGCAGTCCGCAAGGACTAGAACTGGACGAGCAGTACTTC. The encoded protein is CASSPQGLELDEQYF.

The chain is built from TRBV5-1 and TRBJ2-3; 11 bases are shared with TRBD2. Germline CDR1 reads SGHRS; CDR2 reads YFSETQ. There are 15 residues in the CDR3. After removal of 1 base from V and 6 bases from J, the junction contained 4 bases not matched to a gene. CDR3 in amino acids: CASSLTSGSPDTQYF. DNA of the CDR3: TGCGCCAGCAGCTTGACTAGCGGGAGCCCGGATACGCAGTATTTT.